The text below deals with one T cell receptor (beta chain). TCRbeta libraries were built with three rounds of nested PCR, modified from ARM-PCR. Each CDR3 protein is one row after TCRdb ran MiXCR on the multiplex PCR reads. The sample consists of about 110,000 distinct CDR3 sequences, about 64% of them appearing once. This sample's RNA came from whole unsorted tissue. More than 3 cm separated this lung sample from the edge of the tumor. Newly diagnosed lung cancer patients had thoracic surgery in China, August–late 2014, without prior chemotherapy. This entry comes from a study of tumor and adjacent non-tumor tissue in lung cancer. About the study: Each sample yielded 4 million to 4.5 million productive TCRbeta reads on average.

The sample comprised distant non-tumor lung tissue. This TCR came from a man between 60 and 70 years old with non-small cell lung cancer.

The CDR3 loop reads CSVGLAGSFQYNEQFF. In nucleotides, the CDR3 is TGCAGCGTGGGACTAGCAGGGAGTTTCCAATACAATGAGCAGTTCTTC. J is TRBJ2-1 and V is TRBV29-1, with TRBD2 identical over 9 bases. The germline V gene encodes CDR1 SQVTM and CDR2 ANQGSEA. V shed 6 bases, J shed 4 bases, and the junction held 13 bases outside the gene matches. This CDR3 has 16 residues.